This T cell receptor beta chain was identified in a study of blood T cell repertoires in COVID-19. Study background: PBMCs, B-cell-depleted T cells, or T cells provided the cDNA or gDNA that made up the material.

Authors' processing steps: Amplified reference gene primers provided the basis for estimating nucleated cell counts. Using immunoSEQ multiplex PCR, the repertoire was profiled, and TCRdb retains in-frame clones only, with some absent. For V, J and clone size, that table is used; D and trimming come from the DNA. Here the sample spans 130,000 to 150,000 clones, approximately 83% being singletons. Germline CDR1 is ENHRY and CDR2 is SYGVKD. The V gene end was trimmed by 8 bases and the J gene end by 2 bases; junction bases not matched to a gene: 3. This CDR3 has 12 residues. Seattle patient enrollment occurred during active infection, with longitudinal follow-up thereafter.

This TCR derives from a woman between 55 and 75 years old with COVID-19, enrolled during active disease. The V gene is TRBV10-3, the J gene TRBJ2-7, with 7 bases matching TRBD1. Input material: peripheral blood. CDR3 coding DNA: TGTGCCATCCGGGGACAGACCTACGAGCAGTACTTC. This gives the protein CAIRGQTYEQYF.